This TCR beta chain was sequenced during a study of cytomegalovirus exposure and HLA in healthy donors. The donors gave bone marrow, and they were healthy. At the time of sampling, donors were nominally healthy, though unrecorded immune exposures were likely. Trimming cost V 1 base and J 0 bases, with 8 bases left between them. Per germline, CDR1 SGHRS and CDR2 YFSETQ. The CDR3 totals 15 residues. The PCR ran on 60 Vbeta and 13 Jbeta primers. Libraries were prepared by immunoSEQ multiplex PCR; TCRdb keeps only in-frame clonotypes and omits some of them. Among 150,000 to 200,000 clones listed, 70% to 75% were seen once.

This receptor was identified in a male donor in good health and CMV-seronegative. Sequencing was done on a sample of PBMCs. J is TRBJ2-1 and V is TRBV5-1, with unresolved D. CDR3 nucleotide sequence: TGCGCCAGCAGCTTGTTTAGTAGCTCCTACAATGAGCAGTTCTTC. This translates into CASSLFSSSYNEQFF.